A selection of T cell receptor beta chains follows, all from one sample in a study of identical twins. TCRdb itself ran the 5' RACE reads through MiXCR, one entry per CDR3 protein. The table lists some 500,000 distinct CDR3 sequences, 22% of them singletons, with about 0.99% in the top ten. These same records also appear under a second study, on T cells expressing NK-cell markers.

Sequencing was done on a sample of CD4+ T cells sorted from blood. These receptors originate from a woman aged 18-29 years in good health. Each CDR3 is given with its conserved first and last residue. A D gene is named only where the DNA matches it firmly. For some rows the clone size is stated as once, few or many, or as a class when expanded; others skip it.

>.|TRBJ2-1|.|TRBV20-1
CSAPRVHYIEQFF
TGCAGTGCCCCTAGAGTCCACTACATAGAGCAGTTCTTC
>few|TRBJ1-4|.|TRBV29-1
CSAEQGKLFF
TGCAGCGCCGAACAGGGAAAACTGTTTTTT
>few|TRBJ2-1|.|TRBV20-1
CSAQWGGHEQFF
TGCAGTGCCCAGTGGGGGGGCCATGAGCAGTTCTTC
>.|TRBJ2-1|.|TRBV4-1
CASSQDLSISYNEQFF
TGCGCCAGCAGCCAGGACCTTTCGATCTCCTACAATGAGCAGTTCTTC
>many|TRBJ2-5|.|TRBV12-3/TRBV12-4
CASLARMQETQYF
TGTGCCAGCCTGGCACGGATGCAAGAGACCCAGTACTTC
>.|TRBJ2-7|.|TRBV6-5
CASSSPDGAYEQYF
TGTGCCAGCAGTTCCCCCGACGGAGCCTACGAGCAGTACTTC
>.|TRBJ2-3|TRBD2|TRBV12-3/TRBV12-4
CASSFRLAGDLSTDTQYF
TGTGCCAGCAGTTTTAGGCTAGCGGGAGACCTAAGCACAGATACGCAGTATTTT
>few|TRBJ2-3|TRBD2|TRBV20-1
CSARDPGGLGDTQYF
TGCAGTGCTAGAGATCCGGGAGGGTTGGGGGATACGCAGTATTTT
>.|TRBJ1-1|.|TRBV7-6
CASSPQRRGNTEAFF
TGTGCCAGCAGCCCCCAAAGGAGGGGGAACACTGAAGCTTTCTTT
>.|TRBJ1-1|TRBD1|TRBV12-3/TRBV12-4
CASADRGNTEAFF
TGTGCCAGCGCGGACAGGGGTAACACTGAAGCTTTCTTT
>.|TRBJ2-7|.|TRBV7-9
CASSPTAPKHEQYF
TGTGCCAGCAGCCCAACTGCTCCAAAACACGAGCAGTACTTC
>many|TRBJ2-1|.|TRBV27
CASRSDRGDYRGGYNEQFF
TGTGCCAGCAGATCCGACAGGGGCGATTACCGGGGGGGATACAATGAGCAGTTCTTC
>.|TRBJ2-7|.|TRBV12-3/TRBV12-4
CASSLNPLGEQYF
TGTGCCAGCAGTTTAAATCCCCTGGGCGAGCAGTACTTC
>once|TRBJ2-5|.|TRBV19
CASSHPGKRRETQYF
TGTGCCAGTAGCCATCCGGGGAAAAGGCGGGAGACCCAGTACTTC
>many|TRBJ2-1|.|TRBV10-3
CAISPASVYNEQFF
TGTGCCATCTCCCCGGCTAGCGTTTACAATGAGCAGTTCTTC
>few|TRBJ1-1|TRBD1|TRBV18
CASSPPDRPRVNEAFF
TGTGCCAGCTCACCCCCGGACAGGCCTAGAGTTAATGAAGCTTTCTTT
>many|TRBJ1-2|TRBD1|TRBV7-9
CASSRTGGLNYGYTF
TGTGCCAGCAGCCGGACAGGGGGTTTAAACTATGGCTACACCTTC
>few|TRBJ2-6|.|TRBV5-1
CASSGGSGANVLTF
TGCGCCAGCAGCGGGGGCTCTGGGGCCAACGTCCTGACTTTC
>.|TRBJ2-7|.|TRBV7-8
CASSLGSLRSYEQYF
TGTGCCAGCAGCTTAGGAAGTCTACGGTCCTACGAGCAGTACTTC
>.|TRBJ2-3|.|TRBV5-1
CASSFTGPNTDTQYF
TGCGCCAGCAGCTTTACGGGCCCGAACACAGATACGCAGTATTTT
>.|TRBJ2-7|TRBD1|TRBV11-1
CASSLGNFGGTGVPYEQYF
TGTGCCAGCAGCTTAGGAAATTTTGGTGGGACAGGGGTCCCCTACGAGCAGTACTTC
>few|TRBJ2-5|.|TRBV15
CATSSQRAVVETQYF
TGTGCCACCAGCTCCCAGAGGGCAGTGGTAGAGACCCAGTACTTC
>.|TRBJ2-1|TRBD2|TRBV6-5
CASSYSGPAGGNNEQFF
TGTGCCAGCAGTTACTCGGGGCCAGCGGGGGGGAACAATGAGCAGTTCTTC
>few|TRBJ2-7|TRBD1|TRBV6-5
CASSFTGTGGYEQYF
TGTGCCAGCAGTTTCACCGGGACAGGGGGCTACGAGCAGTACTTC
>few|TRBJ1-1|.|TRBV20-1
CSARVFPMNTEAFF
TGCAGTGCTAGAGTTTTTCCGATGAACACTGAAGCTTTCTTT
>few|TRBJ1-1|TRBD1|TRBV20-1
CSAHRGQGARGAEAFF
TGCAGTGCCCACCGCGGGCAGGGGGCGCGAGGGGCTGAAGCTTTCTTT
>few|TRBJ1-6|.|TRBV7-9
CASSLERGSYNSPLHF
TGTGCCAGCAGCTTAGAGCGCGGATCCTATAATTCACCCCTCCACTTT
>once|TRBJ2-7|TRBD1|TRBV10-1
CASSERQGIGFGSYEQYF
TGCGCCAGCAGCGAAAGACAGGGGATTGGGTTCGGATCCTACGAGCAGTACTTC
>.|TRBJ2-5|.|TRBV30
CAWSGGQVVKETQYF
TGTGCCTGGAGTGGGGGGCAAGTAGTGAAGGAGACCCAGTACTTC
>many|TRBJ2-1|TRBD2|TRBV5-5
CASSPSRGSSYNEQFF
TGTGCCAGCAGCCCCTCCCGCGGGAGCTCCTACAATGAGCAGTTCTTC
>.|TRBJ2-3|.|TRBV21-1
CASSNSYTDTQYF
TGTGCCAGCAGCAACAGTTACACAGATACGCAGTATTTT
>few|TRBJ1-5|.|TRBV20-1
CSAKPQGTVQPQHF
TGCAGTGCTAAGCCGCAGGGGACCGTTCAGCCCCAGCATTTT
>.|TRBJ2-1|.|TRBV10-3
CAISITRSENEQFF
TGTGCCATCAGTATCACCCGGTCAGAAAATGAGCAGTTCTTC
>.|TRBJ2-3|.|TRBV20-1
CSARGPLSTDTQYF
TGCAGTGCTAGGGGCCCGCTCAGCACAGATACGCAGTATTTT
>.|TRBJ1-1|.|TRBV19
CASKTANTEAFF
TGTGCCAGTAAGACAGCCAACACTGAAGCTTTCTTT
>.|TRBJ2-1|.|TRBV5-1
CASSLEGFWDNEQFF
TGCGCCAGCAGCTTGGAGGGGTTTTGGGACAATGAGCAGTTCTTC
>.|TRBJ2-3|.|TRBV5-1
CASSLEGPSTDTQYF
TGCGCCAGCAGCTTGGAGGGTCCAAGCACAGATACGCAGTATTTT
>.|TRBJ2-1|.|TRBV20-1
CSGGGPSYNEQFF
TGCAGTGGAGGGGGGCCCTCCTACAATGAGCAGTTCTTC
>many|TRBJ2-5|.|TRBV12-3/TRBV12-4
CASSPSRGGKETQYF
TGTGCCAGCAGCCCCTCGCGCGGGGGCAAAGAGACCCAGTACTTC
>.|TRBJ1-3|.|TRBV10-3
CAIEPGSSGNTIYF
TGTGCCATCGAACCCGGGAGCTCTGGAAACACCATATATTTT
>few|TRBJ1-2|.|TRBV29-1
CSVVSRGVGKRYGYTF
TGCAGCGTTGTCAGTAGGGGCGTAGGGAAGCGCTATGGCTACACCTTC
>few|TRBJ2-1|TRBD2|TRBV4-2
CASSQVSGGYNEQFF
TGTGCCAGCAGCCAAGTTAGCGGGGGTTACAATGAGCAGTTCTTC
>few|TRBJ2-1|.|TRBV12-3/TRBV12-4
CASIRELSSYNEQFF
TGTGCCTCTATACGGGAGTTGAGCTCCTACAATGAGCAGTTCTTC
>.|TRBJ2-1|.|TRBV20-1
CSATAGSSYNEQFF
TGCAGTGCTACGGCCGGGAGCTCCTACAATGAGCAGTTCTTC
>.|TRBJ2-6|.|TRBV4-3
CASSISKSSGANVLTF
TGCGCCAGCAGCATTTCCAAGTCCTCTGGGGCCAACGTCCTGACTTTC
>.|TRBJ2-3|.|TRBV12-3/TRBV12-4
CASSFGTTDARDTQYF
TGTGCCAGCAGTTTTGGAACGACGGATGCTCGGGATACGCAGTATTTT
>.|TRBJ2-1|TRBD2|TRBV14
CASSQGGLAGRGNEQFF
TGTGCCAGCAGCCAAGGGGGGCTAGCGGGAAGAGGGAATGAGCAGTTCTTC
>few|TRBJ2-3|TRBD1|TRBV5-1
CASSFIRDRATDTQYF
TGCGCCAGCAGCTTCATCCGGGACAGGGCCACAGATACGCAGTATTTT
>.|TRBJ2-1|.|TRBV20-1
CSAMWVGPANNEQFF
TGCAGTGCTATGTGGGTAGGACCGGCGAACAATGAGCAGTTCTTC